Below, 27 T cell receptor beta chains from the same sample are listed, as sequenced in a study of identifying expanded T cells in peripheral blood. Here immunoSEQ multiplex PCR was the method, and the copy in TCRdb shows in-frame clones only, minus some. The sample has fewer than 85,000 clones; around nine tenths are singletons. Sequences were obtained from blood. These receptors were taken from a person aged 18 to 70 in good health.

The chain carries TRBV9 and TRBJ2-7, with D maybe TRBD2 (6 bases). This CDR3 has 16 amino acids. The V end was cut by 4 bases, the J end by 3 bases, with 20 bases between. Germline CDR1 reads SGDLS; CDR2 reads YYNGEE. CDR3 region: CASSPTGGARVYEQYF. The CDR3 bases are TGTGCCAGCAGCCCAACAGGCGGGGCGCGGGTCTACGAGCAGTACTTC.

V usage is TRBV7-2 and J usage is TRBJ2-3; 8 positions agree with TRBD2. Germline assignment: CDR1 SGHTA and CDR2 FQGNSA. This CDR3 has 13 residues. V was clipped by 4 bases and J by 6 bases; unmatched bases: 3. The CDR3 sequence: CASSYVAGDTQYF. For the CDR3, the DNA is TGTGCCAGCAGCTATGTAGCGGGGGATACGCAGTATTTT.

This clone was picked up one time. The chain couples TRBV11-3 to TRBJ2-1; D is unclear. In germline, CDR1 is SGHNT, CDR2 YENEEA. Trimming stripped 5 bases from V and 2 bases from J, with 13 bases between. CDR3 size: 15 residues. CDR3 amino acids: CASSPRTATYNEQFF. CDR3 nucleotide sequence: TGTGCCAGCAGCCCCAGGACGGCCACCTACAATGAGCAGTTCTTC.

The chain employs TRBV18 and TRBJ1-1, with TRBD1 matching 9 bases. With V trimmed by 3 bases and J by 6 bases, 5 bases remained unmatched. The CDR3 consists of 14 residues. Per the germline V gene, CDR1 is KGHSH and CDR2 is LQKENI. For the CDR3, the DNA is TGTGCCAGCTCACCCGGGACAGGGCCGCCTGAAGCTTTCTTT. Translation gives CASSPGTGPPEAFF. Variable domain in full (rest from reference TRBV18 and TRBJ1-1): NAGVMQNPRHLVRRRGQEARLRCSPMKGHSHVYWYRQLPEEGLKFMVYLQKENIIDESGMPKERFSAEFPKEGPSILRIQQVVRGDSAAYFCASSPGTGPPEAFFGQGTRLTVV.

V gene TRBV7-2 combines with J gene TRBJ2-5; 7 bases are a match to TRBD1. Germline V gene lookup returns CDR1 SGHTA and CDR2 FQGNSA. V shed 6 bases and J 3 bases; nucleotides not matched to a gene: 7. CDR3 length equals 14 residues. In nucleotides, the CDR3 is TGTGCCAGCAGGGCACGAACAGGGGAAGAGACCCAGTACTTC. The encoded protein is CASRARTGEETQYF.

The chain links TRBV7-7 to TRBJ1-2; 8 bases agree with TRBD1. The CDR3 sequence is 17 residues long. After removal of 1 base from V and 3 bases from J, the junction contained 10 bases not matched to a gene. CDR1 is SSHAT, CDR2 FNYEAQ, per germline (reference sequence). The CDR3 loop is CASSLGPYPGGDYGYTF. The CDR3 DNA is TGTGCCAGCAGCTTAGGCCCATACCCAGGGGGCGACTATGGCTACACCTTC.

The chain carries TRBV9 and TRBJ1-2, with D possibly matching TRBD1 (5 bases). CDR1 and CDR2 (germline): SGDLS, YYNGEE. V lost 3 bases to trimming and J lost 4 bases, with 7 bases between them. The CDR3 totals 12 residues. CDR3 nucleotide sequence: TGTGCCAGCAGCGGACAGTCCTATGGCTACACCTTC. Translation: CASSGQSYGYTF. The full variable domain, completed using reference TRBV9 and TRBJ1-2, is DSGVTQTPKHLITATGQRVTLRCSPRSGDLSVYWYQQSLDQGLQFLIQYYNGEERAKGNILERFSAQQFPDLHSELNLSSLELGDSALYFCASSGQSYGYTFGSGTRLTVV.

DNA for the CDR3: TGCGCCAGCAGCTTGTCGGGGGGTAGCTCCTACGAGCAGTACTTC. Translated: CASSLSGGSSYEQYF. V and J are TRBV5-1 and TRBJ2-7, with 7 nucleotides matching TRBD2. The CDR3 has 15 residues. V lost 1 base, J lost 0 bases, and 4 bases stayed unmatched. Looked up from germline, CDR1 is SGHRS and CDR2 is YFSETQ.

The V call is TRBV7-3, the J call TRBJ2-1; no clear D. V lost 1 base, J lost 6 bases, and 4 bases lay in between. Per the germline V gene, CDR1 is SGHTA and CDR2 is FQGTGA. CDR3 length: 12 amino acids. CDR3 in amino acids: CASSLNGNEQFF. The DNA of the CDR3 is TGTGCCAGCAGCTTAAACGGCAATGAGCAGTTCTTC.

The rearrangement joins TRBV6-6 to TRBJ2-7; D is uncertain. The germline CDR1 and CDR2 sequences are MNHNY and SVGAGI (reference sequence). With 6 bases removed from V and 6 bases from J, the gap between germline ends came to 9 bases. The CDR3 consists of 11 residues. As DNA, the CDR3 is TGTGCCAGCAGAGTATGGGGCGAGCAGTACTTC. This encodes CASRVWGEQYF.

V usage is TRBV7-2 and J usage is TRBJ2-7; 10 bases are a match to TRBD1. V lost 5 bases, J lost 5 bases, and 9 bases stayed unmatched. The CDR3 extends over 15 amino acids. Per germline, CDR1 SGHTA and CDR2 FQGNSA. The CDR3 region has the DNA TGTGCCAGCAGCCTTCCCGGGACAGGGGTAAACGAGCAGTACTTC. This translates into CASSLPGTGVNEQYF.

V is TRBV11-2 and J is TRBJ2-1, with D tentatively TRBD1 (6 bases). Looked up from germline, CDR1 is SGHAT and CDR2 is FQNNGV. Trimming removed 2 bases at V and 4 bases at J, with 12 bases between. The CDR3 totals 15 residues. CDR3: CASSLMGASYNEQFF. CDR3 bases: TGTGCCAGCAGCTTAATGGGGGCCTCTTACAATGAGCAGTTCTTC.

The chain combines TRBV4-2 with TRBJ2-1; 7 bases fit TRBD1. The germline V gene has CDR1 LGHNA and CDR2 YNFKEQ. This CDR3 comprises 16 residues. The ends lost 1 base at V and 6 bases at J; junction bases unmatched: 9. CDR3 bases: TGTGCCAGCAGCCAAGTATGGACAGGCCCCTCCAATGAGCAGTTCTTC. It is translated as CASSQVWTGPSNEQFF.

The chain joins TRBV28 to TRBJ2-7; TRBD1 is a possible D gene (6 bases). Trimming removed 3 bases at V and 1 base at J, with 16 bases between. CDR1 is MDHEN, CDR2 SYDVKM, per germline. The CDR3 has 16 residues. Written as DNA, the CDR3 is TGTGCCAGCAGTTTCCGCCTGGACAGCCTATCCTACGAGCAGTACTTC. Protein: CASSFRLDSLSYEQYF.

The J gene is TRBJ1-2, the V gene TRBV5-4; 8 positions match TRBD1. The CDR3 has 13 residues. J gave up 7 bases and V 0 bases, and 2 bases lay outside the gene matches. CDR1 SGHNT and CDR2 YYREEE come from the germline V gene (reference sequence). The CDR3 protein is CASSLETGGGYTF. In DNA, the CDR3 is TGTGCCAGCAGCTTGGAAACAGGGGGTGGCTACACCTTC.

The V call is TRBV4-3, the J call TRBJ1-2; the match to TRBD1 covers 11 bases. Germline assignment: CDR1 LGHNA and CDR2 YSLEER. The CDR3 extends over 16 amino acids. V gave up 2 bases and J gave up 7 bases; unmatched junction bases: 9. The CDR3: CASSQSPGQGVGGYTF. The CDR3 DNA is TGCGCCAGCAGCCAATCTCCGGGACAGGGGGTTGGTGGCTACACCTTC.

The chain is built from TRBV28 and TRBJ2-3; tentatively, D is TRBD1 (5 bases). Trimming took 5 bases from V and 3 from J, leaving 9 bases between them. This CDR3 region has 13 residues. The germline CDR1 and CDR2 sequences are MDHEN and SYDVKM. CDR3 bases: TGTGCCAGCAGTAGGGGAAGGACAGATACGCAGTATTTT. As protein: CASSRGRTDTQYF.

This CDR3 reads CASGRESPVLEQYF. CDR3 sequence (DNA): TGCGCCAGCGGAAGGGAGAGTCCGGTGCTGGAGCAGTACTTC. The rearrangement links TRBV5-1 to TRBJ2-7; TRBD2 is a possible D gene (5 bases). The germline V gene encodes CDR1 SGHRS and CDR2 YFSETQ. The V end lost 7 bases, the J end lost 7 bases, and 21 bases lay between the germline ends. This CDR3 comprises 14 residues.

The chain recombines TRBV9 with TRBJ2-3; 10 bases agree with TRBD2. V was clipped by 0 bases and J by 4 bases; unmatched bases: 8. The germline V gene encodes CDR1 SGDLS and CDR2 YYNGEE. This CDR3 comprises 17 residues. The CDR3: CASSVALAGVLADTQYF. DNA of the CDR3: TGTGCCAGCAGCGTAGCCCTAGCGGGGGTGCTCGCAGATACGCAGTATTTT.

The rearrangement joins TRBV27 to TRBJ1-1; 7 positions agree with TRBD1. Germline CDR1 reads MNHEY; CDR2 reads SMNVEV (reference sequence). V was clipped by 5 bases and J by 2 bases; unmatched bases: 8. CDR3 length: 15 amino acids. CDR3 nucleotides: TGTGCCAGCAGTCACCCGGACAGGCTTAACACTGAAGCTTTCTTT. Its translation: CASSHPDRLNTEAFF.

This clone was picked up one time. The chain carries TRBV9 and TRBJ2-3, with 15 bases identical to TRBD2. V shed 2 bases and J 2 bases; nucleotides not matched to a gene: 3. CDR1 is SGDLS, CDR2 YYNGEE, per germline. This CDR3 has 17 residues. The CDR3 spells CASSVGLAGGHTDTQYF. CDR3 in DNA: TGTGCCAGCAGCGTGGGACTAGCGGGGGGACACACAGATACGCAGTATTTT. Based on the CDR3 plus reference TRBV9 and TRBJ2-3, the full variable domain is DSGVTQTPKHLITATGQRVTLRCSPRSGDLSVYWYQQSLDQGLQFLIQYYNGEERAKGNILERFSAQQFPDLHSELNLSSLELGDSALYFCASSVGLAGGHTDTQYFGPGTRLTVL.

The chain uses TRBV7-2 and TRBJ1-1; weak D call: TRBD1 (5 bases). CDR1 SGHTA and CDR2 FQGNSA come from the germline V gene. The CDR3 is 14 residues long. The V and J ends lost 5 bases and 1 base respectively, with 11 bases between them. For the CDR3, the DNA is TGTGCCAGCAGCCTACGGACACAGAACACTGAAGCTTTCTTT. It specifies CASSLRTQNTEAFF.

The V gene is TRBV19, the J gene TRBJ1-6, with 7 bases matching TRBD1. V lost 7 bases and J lost 7; bases outside the gene matches: 4. CDR1 is LNHDA and CDR2 is SQIVND in the germline V gene (reference sequence). The CDR3 is made up of 13 amino acids. The CDR3 nucleotides are TGTGCCAGTAAACGGGACAGCAATTCACCCCTCCACTTT. This gives the protein CASKRDSNSPLHF.

This clone was observed a single time. This chain links TRBV7-2 with TRBJ1-3; D call uncertain. Trimming removed 1 base from V and 8 bases from J, with 12 bases in between. Germline V gene sequence: CDR1 SGHTA, CDR2 FQGNSA. The CDR3 consists of 14 residues. CDR3 amino acids: CASSLGISGDTIYF. The CDR3, as DNA: TGTGCCAGCAGCTTAGGTATCAGTGGGGACACCATATATTTT.

V is TRBV27 and J is TRBJ2-6; D gene unclear. The CDR3 covers 13 residues. Germline values: CDR1 MNHEY, CDR2 SMNVEV (reference sequence). V was cut by 6 bases and J by 4 bases, with 7 bases left in between. CDR3 nucleotides: TGTGCCAGCAGGAGCCCCGGGGCCAACGTCCTGACTTTC. Amino acid sequence: CASRSPGANVLTF.

The chain recombines TRBV15 with TRBJ2-3; 8 bases line up with TRBD2. Looked up from germline, CDR1 is LNHNV and CDR2 is YYDKDF (reference sequence). After removal of 5 bases from V and 5 bases from J, the junction contained 3 bases not matched to a gene. This CDR3 is 13 amino acids long. The CDR3 region is CATSSLAGDTQYF. As DNA, the CDR3 is TGTGCCACCAGCTCTCTAGCGGGAGATACGCAGTATTTT.

This clone appeared once. The V call is TRBV9, the J call TRBJ1-3; perhaps TRBD1 as D (5 bases). Germline lookup yields CDR1 SGDLS and CDR2 YYNGEE. There are 14 residues in the CDR3. With 0 bases removed from V and 4 bases from J, the gap between germline ends came to 8 bases. The CDR3 sequence: CASSVEWDGNTIYF. CDR3 nucleotide sequence: TGTGCCAGCAGCGTAGAGTGGGACGGAAACACCATATATTTT.